The next 2 T cell receptor beta chains were all read from a single sample in a study of cytomegalovirus exposure and HLA in healthy donors. PCR primers comprised 60 Vbeta and 13 Jbeta primers. Measured with immunoSEQ multiplex PCR; TCRdb has only the in-frame clones, and not every one. The sample has 200,000 or so clones, approximately 88% seen once. Sequenced material: PBMCs. The receptors come from a boy younger than 10 in good health and CMV-seronegative.

This clone showed up just once. This rearrangement joins TRBV6-6 to TRBJ2-6; D perhaps matches TRBD1 (6 bases). Trimming left V 4 bases short and J 5 bases short, with 12 bases between. The CDR3 has 15 residues. Germline CDR1 MNHNY, CDR2 SVGAGI (reference sequence). CDR3 nucleotides: TGTGCCAGCAGTTTAACAGGGACGAGGGCCAACGTCCTGACTTTC. It specifies CASSLTGTRANVLTF.

This clone was picked up a small number of times. J is TRBJ1-1 and V is TRBV6-5, with 7 bases fitting TRBD1. The CDR3 has 16 amino acids. J was trimmed by 1 base and V by 2 bases; bases with no gene match: 7. Germline V gene sequence: CDR1 MNHEY, CDR2 SVGAGI. The CDR3: CASSYLPQGGNTEAFF. The CDR3 nucleotides read TGTGCCAGCAGTTACCTCCCGCAGGGGGGGAACACTGAAGCTTTCTTT.